This is a list of T cell receptor beta chains from one sample in a study of Tregs in tolerant kidney transplant recipients. Their recognized antigens are unknown. TCRdb keeps only in-frame clones here, not all; method: immunoSEQ multiplex PCR. The sample includes about 44,000 clones, roughly 95% of them seen just once. Sequenced input: Tregs from blood cultured with allogeneic cells. The receptors here all came from a human donor in good health. The CDR3 runs from the conserved cysteine through the conserved F or W. The D gene is left open where the match is weak. For some rows the clone size is stated as once, few or many, or as a class when expanded; others skip it.

>-|-|15|TRBJ1-1|TRBV5-1
CASSLSYTGYTEAFF
TGCGCCAGCAGCTTGTCCTACACAGGGTACACTGAAGCTTTCTTT
>-|-|14|TRBJ2-7|TRBV5-8
CASRKRAGAYEQYF
TGTGCCAGCAGGAAGAGGGCAGGGGCCTACGAGCAGTACTTC
>TRBD1|-|15|TRBJ1-3|TRBV9
CASSVAGTGGNTIYF
TGTGCCAGCAGCGTAGCTGGGACAGGTGGAAACACCATATATTTT
>-|-|14|TRBJ1-1|TRBV7-9
CASSLGNRNTEAFF
TGTGCCAGCAGCTTAGGTAACAGGAACACTGAAGCTTTCTTT
>TRBD2|-|15|TRBJ2-1|TRBV5-4
CASSLRLAGYNEQFF
TGTGCCAGCAGCTTGCGTCTAGCGGGGTACAATGAGCAGTTCTTC
>-|-|13|TRBJ2-2|TRBV6-5
CASSYGPTGELFF
TGTGCCAGCAGTTACGGGCCCACCGGGGAGCTGTTTTTT
>-|-|13|TRBJ2-1|TRBV7-2
CASSSDPHNEQFF
TGTGCCAGCAGCTCCGACCCTCACAATGAGCAGTTCTTC
>-|-|11|TRBJ2-3|TRBV30
CALRQADTQYF
TGTGCCTTACGACAGGCAGATACGCAGTATTTT
>-|-|14|TRBJ2-3|TRBV11-3
CASSLGQPADTQYF
TGTGCCAGCAGCTTAGGGCAGCCAGCAGATACGCAGTATTTT
>-|-|14|TRBJ2-3|TRBV7-9
CASSLEGSTDTQYF
TGTGCCAGCAGCTTAGAGGGGAGCACAGATACGCAGTATTTT
>-|-|14|TRBJ2-7|TRBV9
CASSPMVSSYEQYF
TGTGCCAGCAGCCCAATGGTAAGCTCCTACGAGCAGTACTTC
>TRBD1|-|15|TRBJ1-2|TRBV5-8
CASSWTGTLDYGYTF
TGTGCCAGCAGCTGGACAGGGACGCTAGACTATGGCTACACCTTC
>TRBD1|-|14|TRBJ2-7|TRBV7-3
CASSLEQGAYEQYF
TGTGCCAGCAGCTTAGAACAGGGGGCCTACGAGCAGTACTTC
>TRBD1|-|17|TRBJ2-7|TRBV19
CASSPSRTGGISYEQYF
TGTGCCAGTAGCCCATCGCGAACAGGGGGGATCTCCTACGAGCAGTACTTC
>-|-|16|TRBJ1-6|TRBV5-4
CASSPDRPSYNSPLHF
TGTGCCAGCAGCCCCGACAGGCCCTCCTATAATTCACCCCTCCACTTT
>TRBD1|few|15|TRBJ2-7|TRBV11-2
CASSHQQGAPYEQYF
TGTGCCAGCAGCCACCAACAGGGGGCCCCCTACGAGCAGTACTTC
>-|-|15|TRBJ2-2|TRBV30
CAWSFLISGTGELFF
TGTGCCTGGAGTTTTCTTATTTCGGGCACCGGGGAGCTGTTTTTT
>TRBD1|once|14|TRBJ2-1|TRBV5-1
CASRKYRGRDEQFF
TGCGCCAGCAGGAAATACAGGGGAAGGGATGAGCAGTTCTTC
>-|-|13|TRBJ1-5|TRBV18
CASSPGAGEPQHF
TGTGCCAGCTCACCCGGGGCGGGCGAACCCCAGCATTTT
>-|once|15|TRBJ1-1|TRBV27
CASSPSAGRYTEAFF
TGTGCCAGCAGCCCCTCTGCAGGTAGATACACTGAAGCTTTCTTT
>-|-|15|TRBJ2-2|TRBV7-8
CASSLAPGNTGELFF
TGTGCCAGCAGCTTAGCCCCGGGGAACACCGGGGAGCTGTTTTTT
>TRBD2|-|16|TRBJ2-5|TRBV9
CASSAGRVPIGETQYF
TGTGCCAGCAGTGCCGGGAGGGTCCCAATCGGGGAGACCCAGTACTTC
>-|-|14|TRBJ1-6|TRBV5-1
CASSSVQTSSPLHF
TGCGCCAGCAGCTCGGTCCAGACCTCATCACCCCTCCACTTT
>-|-|15|TRBJ2-2|TRBV7-8
CASSLTQGNTGELFF
TGTGCCAGCAGCTTAACACAGGGGAACACCGGGGAGCTGTTTTTT
>-|-|14|TRBJ2-5|TRBV10-2
CASSESRAQETQYF
TGCGCCAGCAGTGAGTCTAGGGCACAAGAGACCCAGTACTTC
>TRBD1|few|14|TRBJ1-2|TRBV19
CASSLGTGAYGYTF
TGTGCCAGTAGCCTCGGGACAGGGGCCTATGGCTACACCTTC
>-|-|15|TRBJ2-5|TRBV5-1
CASSMSWGPQETQYF
TGCGCCAGCAGTATGTCTTGGGGGCCTCAAGAGACCCAGTACTTC
>-|-|14|TRBJ2-7|TRBV7-8
CASTLSQSHYEQYF
TGTGCCAGCACCCTTAGCCAGTCCCACTACGAGCAGTACTTC
>-|-|16|TRBJ1-6|TRBV7-2
CASSLTLNSYNSPLHF
TGTGCCAGCAGCTTGACGTTGAACTCCTATAATTCACCCCTCCACTTT
>TRBD2|-|16|TRBJ2-1|TRBV28
CASRPASGGTYNEQFF
TGTGCCAGCAGGCCGGCGAGCGGGGGGACCTACAATGAGCAGTTCTTC
>TRBD1|-|13|TRBJ2-5|TRBV18
CASSAGQGETQYF
TGTGCCAGCTCAGCCGGACAGGGGGAGACCCAGTACTTC
>TRBD1|-|13|TRBJ1-1|TRBV7-9
CASSLLRTGEAFF
TGTGCCAGCAGCTTATTGCGGACAGGAGAAGCTTTCTTT
>TRBD1|-|13|TRBJ1-6|TRBV6-6
CASTQGEFSPLHF
TGTGCCAGCACCCAGGGGGAATTTTCACCCCTCCACTTT
>-|-|13|TRBJ1-1|TRBV6-1
CASSRGRGTEAFF
TGTGCCAGCAGCCGCGGAAGGGGCACTGAAGCTTTCTTT
>TRBD1|-|13|TRBJ1-2|TRBV6-5
CASSDRGYGGYTF
TGTGCCAGCAGCGACAGGGGTTACGGTGGCTACACCTTC
>TRBD1|-|13|TRBJ2-7|TRBV11-2
CASSGDRGYEQYF
TGTGCCAGCAGCGGAGACAGGGGCTACGAGCAGTACTTC
>TRBD1|-|13|TRBJ1-2|TRBV6-5
CASTNQGARGYTF
TGTGCCAGCACTAACCAGGGGGCGCGGGGCTACACCTTC
>-|once|18|TRBJ2-3|TRBV19
CASSISGPGVVSTDTQYF
TGTGCCAGTAGTATAAGTGGGCCAGGAGTAGTTAGCACAGATACGCAGTATTTT
>TRBD1|-|18|TRBJ2-1|TRBV5-5
CASSLVPRGQVARGEQFF
TGTGCCAGCAGCTTGGTCCCTCGTGGACAGGTGGCTCGAGGTGAGCAGTTCTTC
>-|once|13|TRBJ1-6|TRBV5-1
CASSVSSYSPLHF
TGCGCCAGCAGCGTATCCTCTTATTCACCCCTCCACTTT
>TRBD1|-|14|TRBJ1-2|TRBV9
CASSLTGGLGGYTF
TGTGCCAGCAGCCTAACAGGGGGCTTAGGAGGCTACACCTTC
>TRBD2|-|15|TRBJ2-1|TRBV11-3
CASSLGLAGAYEQFF
TGTGCCAGCAGCTTGGGACTAGCGGGAGCGTATGAGCAGTTCTTC
>-|once|15|TRBJ2-7|TRBV6-5
CASRSHGSTAYEQYF
TGTGCCAGCAGGTCTCACGGGTCGACGGCCTACGAGCAGTACTTC
>-|once|14|TRBJ1-2|TRBV6-1
CASSEGFRDNGYTF
TGTGCCAGCAGTGAAGGGTTTAGGGACAACGGCTACACCTTC
>-|-|15|TRBJ2-7|TRBV7-6
CASSPGGRGGYEQYF
TGTGCCAGCAGCCCGGGAGGCAGGGGAGGCTACGAGCAGTACTTC
>-|-|13|TRBJ2-3|TRBV7-3
CASSLRGSDTQYF
TGTGCCAGCAGCTTAAGGGGTTCCGATACGCAGTATTTT
>-|-|18|TRBJ1-5|TRBV5-1
CASSLGVLVGGSPRPQHF
TGCGCCAGCAGCTTGGGGGTGTTGGTTGGGGGGTCCCCCCGGCCCCAGCATTTT
>-|-|15|TRBJ1-5|TRBV19
CASSMDPGSNQPQHF
TGTGCCAGTAGTATGGACCCGGGGAGCAATCAGCCCCAGCATTTT
>-|-|14|TRBJ2-5|TRBV6-1
CASSKLELQETQYF
TGTGCCAGCAGTAAGCTGGAGTTACAAGAGACCCAGTACTTC
>TRBD2|once|12|TRBJ2-1|TRBV10-1
CASMSGSGEQFF
TGCGCCAGCATGTCGGGTAGCGGGGAGCAGTTCTTC
>TRBD2|once|15|TRBJ2-7|TRBV7-2
CASSLMSGIGYEQYF
TGTGCCAGCAGCTTAATGAGCGGGATAGGCTACGAGCAGTACTTC
>-|-|17|TRBJ1-2|TRBV5-6
CASRDIWGTSPNYGYTF
TGTGCCAGCAGGGACATATGGGGGACATCACCAAATTATGGCTACACCTTC
>-|-|15|TRBJ1-1|TRBV5-1
CASSPAGRANTEAFF
TGCGCCAGCAGCCCGGCTGGCAGGGCGAACACTGAAGCTTTCTTT
>-|-|14|TRBJ2-1|TRBV10-3
CAISAAGGMNEQFF
TGTGCCATCAGCGCCGCCGGGGGAATGAATGAGCAGTTCTTC
>TRBD1|-|16|TRBJ1-5|TRBV6-6
CASSAGTGGGLGPQHF
TGTGCCAGCAGTGCCGGGACAGGGGGAGGCTTGGGGCCCCAGCATTTT